One T cell receptor (beta chain) is described in this entry. The antigen is undetermined. The data originate from a study of T cells after posttransplantation cyclophosphamide. Points from the study as a whole: Recipient CMV seropositivity and CMV reactivation strongly tracked TRB clonality.

Treatment was busulfan-fludarabine conditioning, a marrow graft, and cyclophosphamide on days +3 and +4. Sequencing was performed with immunoSEQ multiplex PCR; in TCRdb, only in-frame clones are kept and a portion is missing. The repertoire has 3,200 or so clones, more than 80% of them found once; the top ten carry 7%. Specimen: PBMCs, collected after allogeneic stem cell transplant with posttransplant cyclophosphamide. This receptor was identified in a female patient aged 50-59 years who received an allogeneic stem cell transplant from an unrelated donor, was CMV-positive, and had acute and chronic GVHD. Some T cells could come from the graft donor.

CDR3 sequence reads: CASSPPGQSTDTQYF. CDR3 nucleotides: TGTGCCAGCTCACCACCGGGACAGAGCACAGATACGCAGTATTTT. The chain carries TRBV18 and TRBJ2-3; TRBD1 aligns across 7 bases. CDR3 length: 15 residues. In germline, CDR1 is KGHSH, CDR2 LQKENI. J gave up 0 bases and V 0 bases, and 0 bases lay outside the gene matches.